The text below deals with one TCR beta chain. The antigen remains unidentified. This record comes from a study of memory CD4+ T cells and cytomegalovirus serostatus. Overall study: Donors were healthy Belgian adults, 10 or so CMV seropositive and 20 to 30 seronegative. Findings of the study overall: Of roughly 180 reported CMV TCRbeta sequences, about 70 were found in memory CD4+ repertoires. CMV serostatus prediction reached median AUC roughly 0.95, or 0.91 with US-trained model.

The sort gate was single viable CD3+CD4+CD8-CD45RO+ cells for memory CD4+ T cells. Serostatus was set by detecting CMV pp150, pp28, p38, p52 IgG. TCRdb keeps only in-frame clones here, not all; method: immunoSEQ multiplex PCR. The repertoire holds around 61,000 clones, roughly 87% seen once, with around 0.43% in the top ten. With 0 bases removed from V and 0 bases from J, the gap between germline ends came to 15 bases. Per germline, CDR1 SGHDT and CDR2 YYEEEE. The CDR3 is 17 amino acids. Specimen: memory CD4+ T cells from blood. The sequence came from an adult in good health and CMV-seronegative. This chain uses TRBV5-6 with TRBJ1-1; D remains unclear. The CDR3 reads CASSLAGSLGLNTEAFF. The CDR3 bases are TGTGCCAGCAGCTTGGCCGGTTCGTTGGGTCTGAACACTGAAGCTTTCTTT. The whole variable domain, filled in from reference TRBV5-6 and TRBJ1-1, reads DAGVTQSPTHLIKTRGQQVTLRCSPKSGHDTVSWYQQALGQGPQFIFQYYEEEERQRGNFPDRFSGHQFPNYSSELNVNALLLGDSALYLCASSLAGSLGLNTEAFFGQGTRLTVV.